This section outlines one T cell receptor (beta chain) sequence together with its context. The antigen remains undetermined. This record comes from a study of cytotoxic CD8 clonotypes in ibrutinib-treated CLL. The study's findings and limits: Clonality (at baseline) was higher than in age-matched healthy donors and tracked circulating CD8+ T-cell counts. Clonality rose at ibrutinib response and fell back toward baseline at progression.

The V gene lost 3 bases and the J gene lost 2 bases, with 10 bases spanning the gap. The CDR3 loop spans 14 amino acids. Germline V gene sequence: CDR1 SGHNT, CDR2 YYREEE (reference sequence). With sequencing, the targeted depth ranged from 1 in 200,000 to 1 in 1 million T cells. The table came from immunoSEQ multiplex PCR; TCRdb's copy has only in-frame clones and leaves some out. The sample lists 150,000 or so clones; 81% were seen once. Here the sequenced sample was PBMCs, taken after 12 months of ibrutinib treatment. The chain couples TRBV5-4 to TRBJ2-3, with TRBD2 as a possible D gene (6 bases). The TCR sequence derives from a human donor with chronic lymphocytic leukemia. The CDR3 region has the DNA TGTGCCAGCAGCTCGCGGACTATCACAGATACGCAGTATTTT. Translating it yields CASSSRTITDTQYF.